This paragraph covers one T cell receptor (beta chain) sequence. These data are taken from a study of T cell changes during pregnancy in multiple sclerosis. V lost 3 bases and J lost 6, with 15 bases in between. Germline assignment: CDR1 MNHNS and CDR2 SASEGT. CDR3 length equals 15 residues. Profiled with immunoSEQ multiplex PCR; TCRdb holds only in-frame clones, not every one. Counted here are approximately 79,000 clones, more than 80% occurring once; the ten biggest clones make up 0.21%. This sequence originates from a female donor with multiple sclerosis, enrolled in a pregnancy study. V and J are TRBV6-1 and TRBJ1-5, with D tentatively TRBD1 (5 bases). Here the sequenced sample was CD4+ T cells from peripheral blood mononuclear cells, taken before pregnancy. CDR3: CASSDGPGGGQPQHF. In DNA, the CDR3 is TGTGCCAGCAGTGACGGCCCGGGGGGGGGTCAGCCCCAGCATTTT.